The clone carrying this TCR beta chain has a handful of counts. The antigen remains undetermined. This record belongs to a study of T cell repertoires in cytomegalovirus infection. The CDR3 loop spans 15 amino acids. The junction had 11 bases not matched to a gene; V was cut back by 6 bases and J by 7 bases. The germline V gene has CDR1 SEHNR and CDR2 FQNEAQ (reference sequence). TCRdb reanalysed the reads using MiXCR and keeps one entry per CDR3 protein. The table shows around 540,000 distinct CDR3 sequences, with around 30% occurring only once. The gene calls are TRBV7-9 and TRBJ1-4, with TRBD1 identical over 7 bases. The clonotype originates from a human donor in good health (CMV status not recorded). Some clones in this sample may be carry-over from other donors' samples. The sample was cultured PBMCs, taken from culture after CMV antigen stimulation. CDR3 sequence reads: CASSSGTARSEKLFF. The CDR3 nucleotides are TGTGCCAGCAGTTCCGGGACAGCCCGAAGTGAAAAACTGTTTTTT. The full variable domain, in which reference TRBV7-9 and TRBJ1-4 provide the parts outside the CDR3, is DTGVSQNPRHKITKRGQNVTFRCDPISEHNRLYWYRQTLGQGPEFLTYFQNEAQLEKSRLLSDRFSAERPKGSFSTLEIQRTEQGDSAMYLCASSSGTARSEKLFFGSGTQLSVL.